These T cell receptor beta chains were read from a single sample in a study of T cell responses to AZD1222 COVID-19 vaccine. TCRdb keeps only in-frame clones here, not all; method: immunoSEQ multiplex PCR. The sample has 100,000 to 120,000 clones; around nine tenths are singletons. Sequences were derived from peripheral blood, sampled on day 0 of AZD1222 vaccination. These TCRs come from an adult in good health. CDR3s include the opening cysteine and the closing phenylalanine or tryptophan.

v_gene | CDR3aa
TRBV10-1 | CASSPGGAAYTGELFF
TRBV29-1 | CSVGDRVGTEAFF
TRBV28 | CASSSGQNQPQHF
TRBV28 | CASSLTGANTYEQYF
TRBV7-3 | CASSLPGHLVADTQYF
TRBV5-6 | CASSPAWSVNTEAFF
TRBV7-2 | CASSLGASGGEFVEQFF
TRBV6-6 | CASSSPGGGETQYF
TRBV27 | CASSQTSGSPNEQFF
TRBV7-3 | CASSSIVNEQFF
TRBV28 | CASSFGRINEKLFF
TRBV5-1 | CASSSGGGRVNTQYF
TRBV19 | CASSSPGQPSYEQYF
TRBV9 | CASSVGIGPNTEAFF
TRBV24-1 | CATSDPGTRLNEQFF
TRBV2 | CASNDRGRNTEAFF
TRBV13 | CASSLSGLAVTGELFF
TRBV3-1/TRBV3-2 | CASSLRQGGENEQFF
TRBV7-9 | CASSPRRTGRSSEQFF
TRBV6-5 | CASGERITYEQYF
TRBV28 | CASSQGGNTIYF
TRBV3-1/TRBV3-2 | CASSQVGGGGGKTGELFF
TRBV7-3 | CASSPRTVVNTGELFF
TRBV12-3/TRBV12-4 | CASSGLTEQFF
TRBV28 | CASSAGWNTEAFF
TRBV2 | CASSTDRELYGYTF
TRBV6-2/TRBV6-3 | CASSSPDRENTEAFF
TRBV19 | CASSIGGNGREAFF
TRBV24-1 | CATSDPGDRGHNEQFF
TRBV2 | CASTPDRGGRDTQYF
TRBV2 | CASSMGRENQPQHF
TRBV19 | CASGDWGYNSPLHF
TRBV6-2/TRBV6-3 | CASRLRQARNEQYF
TRBV28 | CASSSSGTLSYEQYF
TRBV13 | CASSLPRGDPSDTEAFF
TRBV7-2 | CASSWTASSYEQYF
TRBV7-3 | CASSLGPLSSYNEQFF
TRBV12-3/TRBV12-4 | CASSQTGVYGYTF
TRBV18 | CASSPLDRVDYGYTF
TRBV9 | CASSVQAPHYNEQFF
TRBV19 | CASSIGQGSSYNSPLHF
TRBV11-1 | CASSPPVAARVTQYF
TRBV28 | CASSLAGTGGPYEQYF
TRBV29-1 | CSVAWFGTSVYNEQFF
TRBV5-8 | CASGRDSDLGETQYF
TRBV3-1/TRBV3-2 | CASSQASGANVLTF
TRBV5-1 | CASSLMTDTGELFF
TRBV18 | CASSLTSDRVNTEAFF
TRBV28 | CASDRQRDSPLHF
TRBV18 | CASSPVAKETQYF
TRBV28 | CASSGPVKARLSYEQYF